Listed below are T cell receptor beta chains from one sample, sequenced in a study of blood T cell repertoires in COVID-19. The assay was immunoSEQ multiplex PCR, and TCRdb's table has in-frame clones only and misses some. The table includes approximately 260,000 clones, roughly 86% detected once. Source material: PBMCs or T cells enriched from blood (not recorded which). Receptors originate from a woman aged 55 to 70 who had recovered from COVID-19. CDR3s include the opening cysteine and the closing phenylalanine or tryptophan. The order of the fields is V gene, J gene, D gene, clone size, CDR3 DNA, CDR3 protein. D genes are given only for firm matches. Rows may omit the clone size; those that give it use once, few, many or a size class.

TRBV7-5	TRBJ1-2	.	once	TGTGCCAGAAGCTCGACAAGCAAACCTAACTATGGCTACACCTTC	CARSSTSKPNYGYTF
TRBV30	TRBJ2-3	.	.	TGTGCCTGGAGTGTAATAGAAGATACGCAGTATTTT	CAWSVIEDTQYF
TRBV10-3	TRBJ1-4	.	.	TGTGCCATCAGTGAGTCGGTCAGGGCTGGTGAAAAACTGTTTTTT	CAISESVRAGEKLFF
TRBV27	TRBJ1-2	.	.	TGTGCCAGCAGTCCTCACGGGGAGCTCTATGGCTACACCTTC	CASSPHGELYGYTF
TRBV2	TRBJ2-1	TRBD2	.	TGTGCCAGCATGACAGCGGGAAAACACAATGAGCAGTTCTTC	CASMTAGKHNEQFF
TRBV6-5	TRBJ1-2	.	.	TGTGCCAGCAAAAAACAGGGAGCTAACTATGGCTACACCTTC	CASKKQGANYGYTF
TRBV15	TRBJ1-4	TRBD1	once	TGTGCCACCAGCAGAGAGGGACAGGGCGGTGAAAAACTGTTTTTT	CATSREGQGGEKLFF
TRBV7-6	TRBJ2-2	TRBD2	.	TGTGCCAGCAGCACAGGACTAGCGGGAGTAACCGGGGAGCTGTTTTTT	CASSTGLAGVTGELFF
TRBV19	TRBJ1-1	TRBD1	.	TGTGCCAGTAGTATTAAGGGGGCGAACACTGAAGCTTTCTTT	CASSIKGANTEAFF
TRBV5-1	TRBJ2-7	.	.	TGCGCCAGCAGCTTGGGACTTGGCCCTTCCTACGAGCAGTACTTC	CASSLGLGPSYEQYF
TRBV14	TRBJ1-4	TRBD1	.	TGTGCCAGCAGCCAAGATTCAGGGACAGCCTTTAATGAAAAACTGTTTTTT	CASSQDSGTAFNEKLFF
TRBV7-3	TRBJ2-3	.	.	TGTGCCAGCAGCACACCGGGAGATACGCAGTATTTT	CASSTPGDTQYF
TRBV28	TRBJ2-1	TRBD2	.	TGTGCCAGCAGTTTCAGCGGGAGGTCCTACAATGAGCAGTTCTTC	CASSFSGRSYNEQFF
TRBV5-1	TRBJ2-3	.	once	TGCGCCAGCAGCTTGGAATACTTGGGCACAGATACGCAGTATTTT	CASSLEYLGTDTQYF
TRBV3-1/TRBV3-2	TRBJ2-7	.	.	TGTGCCAGCAGCCAAGACACGGGGCAGTACTTC	CASSQDTGQYF
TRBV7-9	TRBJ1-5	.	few	TGTGCCAGCAGCCTCCCCAATCAGCCCCAGCATTTT	CASSLPNQPQHF
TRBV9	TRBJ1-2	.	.	TGTGCCAGCAGCCCCCGTCCGGAGGAGGGCTACACCTTC	CASSPRPEEGYTF
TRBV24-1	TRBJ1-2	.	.	TGTGCCACCAGTGACCCTTCTAACTATGGCTACACCTTC	CATSDPSNYGYTF
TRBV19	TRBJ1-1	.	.	TGTGCCAGTAGTAATTTAGGTGGGGCCAACACTGAAGCTTTCTTT	CASSNLGGANTEAFF
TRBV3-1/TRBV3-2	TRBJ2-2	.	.	TGTGCCAGCAGCCATCCCGGGAGCGGGGAGCTGTTTTTT	CASSHPGSGELFF
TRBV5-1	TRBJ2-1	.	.	TGCGCCAGCAGGGAGGAGAACAATGAGCAGTTCTTC	CASREENNEQFF
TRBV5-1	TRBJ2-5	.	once	TGCGCCAGCAGCGACCTAATCAGGGGTGAGACCCAGTACTTC	CASSDLIRGETQYF
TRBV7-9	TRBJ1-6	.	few	TGTGCCAGCAGCTTACTAAGCTCCTATAATTCACCCCTCCACTTT	CASSLLSSYNSPLHF
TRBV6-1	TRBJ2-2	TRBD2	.	TGTGCCAGCAGTGAGGCGAGCGGGAGAATAACCGGGGAGCTGTTTTTT	CASSEASGRITGELFF
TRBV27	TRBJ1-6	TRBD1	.	TGTGCCAGCAGTTTAGCGGGACAGGGATTTTCACCCCTCCACTTT	CASSLAGQGFSPLHF
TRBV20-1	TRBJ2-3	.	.	TGCAGTGCTAGTCGGGGTGGTACAGATACGCAGTATTTT	CSASRGGTDTQYF
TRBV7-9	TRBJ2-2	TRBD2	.	TGTGCCAGCAGCCCCGGGACTAGCGGGGGGGCGGTCACCGGGGAGCTGTTTTTT	CASSPGTSGGAVTGELFF
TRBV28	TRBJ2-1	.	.	TGTGCCAGCAGTGCAACAGGCTATGATGAGCAGTTCTTC	CASSATGYDEQFF
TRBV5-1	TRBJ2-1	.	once	TGCGCCAGCTTTCGGGACTCCCCGGAAAATGAGCAGTTCTTC	CASFRDSPENEQFF
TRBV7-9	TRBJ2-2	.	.	TGTGCCAGCAGCCCTTACGGTCCCTTGGGGGCCACCGGGGAGCTGTTTTTT	CASSPYGPLGATGELFF
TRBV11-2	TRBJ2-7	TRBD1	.	TGTGCCAGCAGCGACCGCCGGGACAGGGCCAGTGAGCAGTACTTC	CASSDRRDRASEQYF
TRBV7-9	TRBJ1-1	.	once	TGTGCCAGCAGCTTGCGGGCGCCGGGAGGGAGTGAAGCTTTCTTT	CASSLRAPGGSEAFF
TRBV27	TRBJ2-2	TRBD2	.	TGTGCCAGCAGTTTACGCGACCGGACTAGCGGTGTCAACCCACGGGAGCTGTTTTTT	CASSLRDRTSGVNPRELFF
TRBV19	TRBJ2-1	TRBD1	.	TGTGCCAGTAGTCATTTCCGGGGTAGGGGGCCGAATGAGCAGTTCTTC	CASSHFRGRGPNEQFF
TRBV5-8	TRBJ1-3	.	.	TGTGCCAGCAGCTTGGCCCAGGCCGGCCTCGGAAACACCATATATTTT	CASSLAQAGLGNTIYF